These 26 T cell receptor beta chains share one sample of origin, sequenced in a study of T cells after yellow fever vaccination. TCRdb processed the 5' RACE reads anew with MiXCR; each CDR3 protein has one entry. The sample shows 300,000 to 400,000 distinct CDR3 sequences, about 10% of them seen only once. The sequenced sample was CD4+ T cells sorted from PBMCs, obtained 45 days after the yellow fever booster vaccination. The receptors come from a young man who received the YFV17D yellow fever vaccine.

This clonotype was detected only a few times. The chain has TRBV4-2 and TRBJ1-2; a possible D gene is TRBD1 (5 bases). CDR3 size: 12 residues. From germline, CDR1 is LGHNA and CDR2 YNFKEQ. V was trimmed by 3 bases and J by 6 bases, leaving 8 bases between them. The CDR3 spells CASSQAGHGYTF. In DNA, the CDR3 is TGTGCCAGCAGCCAGGCGGGGCATGGCTACACCTTC.

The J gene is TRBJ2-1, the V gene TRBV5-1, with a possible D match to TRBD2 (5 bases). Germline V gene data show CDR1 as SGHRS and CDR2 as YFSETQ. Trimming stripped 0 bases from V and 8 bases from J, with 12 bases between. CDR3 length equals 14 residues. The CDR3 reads CASSLGLAYDEQFF. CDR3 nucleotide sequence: TGCGCCAGCAGCTTGGGCCTAGCTTACGATGAGCAGTTCTTC.

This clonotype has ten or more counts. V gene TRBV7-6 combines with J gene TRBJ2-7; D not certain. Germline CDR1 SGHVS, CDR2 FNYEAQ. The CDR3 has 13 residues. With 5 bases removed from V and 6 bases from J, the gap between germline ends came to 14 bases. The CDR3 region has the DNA TGTGCCAGCAGCCTAGACGACAAGTCCGAGCAGTACGTC. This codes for CASSLDDKSEQYV.

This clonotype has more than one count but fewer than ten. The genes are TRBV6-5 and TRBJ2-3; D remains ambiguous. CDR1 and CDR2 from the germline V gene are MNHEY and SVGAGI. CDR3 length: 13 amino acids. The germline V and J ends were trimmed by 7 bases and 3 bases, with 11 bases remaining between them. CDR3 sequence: CASTADGTDTQYF. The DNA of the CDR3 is TGTGCCAGCACCGCGGACGGGACAGATACGCAGTATTTT.

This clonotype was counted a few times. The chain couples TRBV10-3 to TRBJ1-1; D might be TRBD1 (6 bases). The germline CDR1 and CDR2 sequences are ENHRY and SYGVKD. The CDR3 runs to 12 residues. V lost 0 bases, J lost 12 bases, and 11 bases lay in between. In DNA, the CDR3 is TGTGCCATCAGTGAGTCGGGGGCGTCGACTTTCTTT. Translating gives CAISESGASTFF.

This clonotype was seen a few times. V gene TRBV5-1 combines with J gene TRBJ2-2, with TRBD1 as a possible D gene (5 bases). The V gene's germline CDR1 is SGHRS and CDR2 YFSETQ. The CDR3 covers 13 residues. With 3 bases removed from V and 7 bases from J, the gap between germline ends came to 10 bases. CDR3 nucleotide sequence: TGCGCCAGCAGCTGGGGCCAAGTCGGGGAGCTGTTTTTT. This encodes CASSWGQVGELFF.

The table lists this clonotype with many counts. CDR3 protein: CASSLVTQDHEQFF. The DNA of the CDR3 is TGTGCCAGCAGCTTAGTCACGCAGGACCATGAGCAGTTCTTC. V is TRBV11-2 and J is TRBJ2-1, with D hard to call. Between the trimmed V and J ends, which lost 1 base and 8 bases, there was a span of 12 bases. The CDR3 contains 14 residues. Germline V CDR1 and CDR2: SGHAT, FQNNGV.

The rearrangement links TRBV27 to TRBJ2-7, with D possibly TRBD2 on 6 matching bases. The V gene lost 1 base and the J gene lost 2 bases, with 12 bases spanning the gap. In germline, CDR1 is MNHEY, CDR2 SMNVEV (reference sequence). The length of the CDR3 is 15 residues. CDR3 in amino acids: CASSLYGLSAYEQYF. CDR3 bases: TGTGCCAGCAGTTTATACGGACTATCAGCCTACGAGCAGTACTTC.

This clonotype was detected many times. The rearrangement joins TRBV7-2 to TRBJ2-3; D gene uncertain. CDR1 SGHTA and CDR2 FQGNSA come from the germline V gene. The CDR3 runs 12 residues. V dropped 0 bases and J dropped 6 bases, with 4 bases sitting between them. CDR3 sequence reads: CASSLASDTQYF. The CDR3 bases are TGTGCCAGCAGCTTAGCATCCGATACGCAGTATTTT.

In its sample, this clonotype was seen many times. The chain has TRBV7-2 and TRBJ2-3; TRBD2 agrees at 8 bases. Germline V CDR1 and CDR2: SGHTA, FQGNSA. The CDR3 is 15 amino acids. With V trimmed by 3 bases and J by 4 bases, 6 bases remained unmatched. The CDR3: CASSLERGRPDTQYF. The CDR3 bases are TGTGCCAGCAGCTTGGAGCGGGGGAGACCAGATACGCAGTATTTT.

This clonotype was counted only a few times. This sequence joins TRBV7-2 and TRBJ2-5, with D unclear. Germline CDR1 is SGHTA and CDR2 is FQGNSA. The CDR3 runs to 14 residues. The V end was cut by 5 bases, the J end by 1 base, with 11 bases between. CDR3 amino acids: CASSRFGIQETQYF. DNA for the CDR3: TGTGCCAGCAGCCGGTTCGGCATCCAAGAGACCCAGTACTTC.

CDR3 in DNA: TGTGCCAGCAGTGAAGGAGTTTGGGGTGGGCAGGACGAGCAGTACTTC. This sequence encodes CASSEGVWGGQDEQYF. The rearrangement links TRBV6-1 to TRBJ2-7, with D hard to call. The V end was cut by 1 base, the J end by 5 bases, with 18 bases between. CDR3 length equals 16 residues. Germline lookup yields CDR1 MNHNS and CDR2 SASEGT.

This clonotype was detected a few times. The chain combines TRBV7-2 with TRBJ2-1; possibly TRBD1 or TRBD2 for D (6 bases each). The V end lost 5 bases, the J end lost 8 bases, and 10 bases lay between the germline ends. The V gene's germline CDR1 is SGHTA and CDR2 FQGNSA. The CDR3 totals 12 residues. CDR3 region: CASSQGGYEQFF. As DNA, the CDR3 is TGTGCCAGCAGCCAAGGGGGGTATGAGCAGTTCTTC. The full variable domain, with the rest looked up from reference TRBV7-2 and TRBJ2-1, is GAGVSQSPSNKVTEKGKDVELRCDPISGHTALYWYRQSLGQGLEFLIYFQGNSAPDKSGLPSDRFSAERTGGSVSTLTIQRTQQEDSAVYLCASSQGGYEQFFGPGTRLTVL.

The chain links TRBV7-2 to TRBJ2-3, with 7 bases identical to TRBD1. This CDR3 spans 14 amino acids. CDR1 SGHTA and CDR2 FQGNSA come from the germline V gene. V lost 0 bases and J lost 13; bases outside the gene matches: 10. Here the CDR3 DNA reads TGTGCCAGCAGCTTAGCGGATACAGGGGCCCTTAAGTATTTT. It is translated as CASSLADTGALKYF.

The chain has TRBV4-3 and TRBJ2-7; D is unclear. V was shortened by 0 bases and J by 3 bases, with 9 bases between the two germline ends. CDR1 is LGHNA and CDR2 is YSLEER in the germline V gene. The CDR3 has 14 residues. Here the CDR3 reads CASSQDRAGYEQYV. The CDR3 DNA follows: TGCGCCAGCAGCCAAGATCGAGCAGGCTACGAGCAGTACGTC.

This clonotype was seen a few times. The DNA of the CDR3 is TGTGCCAGCAGTCCCTATTCACGAGGCAATCAGCCCCAGCATTTT. This translates into CASSPYSRGNQPQHF. The chain carries TRBV7-2 and TRBJ1-5; D unresolved. The CDR3 is 15 amino acids. V was clipped by 6 bases and J by 2 bases, with 14 bases between them. The germline V gene encodes CDR1 SGHTA and CDR2 FQGNSA.

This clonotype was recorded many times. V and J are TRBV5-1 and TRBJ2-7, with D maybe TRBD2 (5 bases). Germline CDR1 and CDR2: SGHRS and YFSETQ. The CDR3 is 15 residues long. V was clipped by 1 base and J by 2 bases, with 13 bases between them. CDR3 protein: CASSLRGIEAYEQYF. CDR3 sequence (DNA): TGCGCCAGCAGCTTGCGGGGTATAGAGGCCTACGAGCAGTACTTC.

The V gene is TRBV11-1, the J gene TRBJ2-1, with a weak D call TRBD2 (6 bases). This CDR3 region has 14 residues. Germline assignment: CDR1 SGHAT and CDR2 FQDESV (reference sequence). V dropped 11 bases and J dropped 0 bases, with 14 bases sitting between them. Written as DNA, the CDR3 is TGTGCCTGGACTACTAGCCGCTCCTACAATGAGCAGTTCTTC. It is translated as CAWTTSRSYNEQFF.

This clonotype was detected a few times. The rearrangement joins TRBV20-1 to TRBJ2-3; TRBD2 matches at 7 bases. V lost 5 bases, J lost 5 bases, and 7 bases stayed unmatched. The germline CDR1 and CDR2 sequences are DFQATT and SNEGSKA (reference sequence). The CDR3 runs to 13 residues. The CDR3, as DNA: TGCAGTGCTCTAGCGGCGCGAGGAGATACGCAGTATTTT. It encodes CSALAARGDTQYF.

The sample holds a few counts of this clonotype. CDR3 sequence (DNA): TGTGCCAGCAGCTTAGACGTCGCGCGCTGGGGGGGGACTGAAGCTTTCTTT. It encodes CASSLDVARWGGTEAFF. The chain uses TRBV7-9 and TRBJ1-1; tentative D call: TRBD1 (5 bases). Trimming left V 1 base short and J 5 bases short, with 20 bases between. Germline CDR1 is SEHNR and CDR2 is FQNEAQ (reference sequence). The CDR3 length is 17 residues.

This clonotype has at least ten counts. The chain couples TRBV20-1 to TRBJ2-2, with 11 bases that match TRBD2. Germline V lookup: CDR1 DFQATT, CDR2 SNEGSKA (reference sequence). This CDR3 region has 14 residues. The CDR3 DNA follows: TGCAAACACCGACTAGCGGGAAACACCGGGGAGCTGTTTTTT. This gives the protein CKHRLAGNTGELFF.

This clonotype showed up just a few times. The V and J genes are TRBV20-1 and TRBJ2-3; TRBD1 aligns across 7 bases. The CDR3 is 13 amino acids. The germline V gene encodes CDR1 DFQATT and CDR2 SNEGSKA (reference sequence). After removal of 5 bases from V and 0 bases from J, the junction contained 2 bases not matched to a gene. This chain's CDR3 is CSAWGQSTDTQYF. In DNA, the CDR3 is TGCAGTGCTTGGGGACAGAGCACAGATACGCAGTATTTT.

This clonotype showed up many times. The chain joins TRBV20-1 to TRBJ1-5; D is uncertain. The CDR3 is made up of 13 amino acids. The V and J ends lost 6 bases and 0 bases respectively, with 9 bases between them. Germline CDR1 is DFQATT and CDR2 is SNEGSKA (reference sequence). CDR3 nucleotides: TGCAGTGCCCCCCGGGATAGCAATCAGCCCCAGCATTTT. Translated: CSAPRDSNQPQHF.

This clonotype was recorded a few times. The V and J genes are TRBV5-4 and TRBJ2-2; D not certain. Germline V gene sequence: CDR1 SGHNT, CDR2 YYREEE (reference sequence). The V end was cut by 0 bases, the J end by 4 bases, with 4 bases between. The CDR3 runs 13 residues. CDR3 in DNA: TGTGCCAGCAGCTTGGAAAGCACCGGGGAGCTGTTTTTT. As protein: CASSLESTGELFF. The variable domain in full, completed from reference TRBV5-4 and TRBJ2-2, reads ETGVTQSPTHLIKTRGQQVTLRCSSQSGHNTVSWYQQALGQGPQFIFQYYREEENGRGNFPPRFSGLQFPNYSSELNVNALELDDSALYLCASSLESTGELFFGEGSRLTVL.

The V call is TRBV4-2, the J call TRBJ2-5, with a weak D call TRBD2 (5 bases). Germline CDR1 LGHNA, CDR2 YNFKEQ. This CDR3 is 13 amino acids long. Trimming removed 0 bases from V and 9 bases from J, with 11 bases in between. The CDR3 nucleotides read TGTGCCAGCAGCCAAGATAGGAGGTCGGCCCAGTACTTC. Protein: CASSQDRRSAQYF.

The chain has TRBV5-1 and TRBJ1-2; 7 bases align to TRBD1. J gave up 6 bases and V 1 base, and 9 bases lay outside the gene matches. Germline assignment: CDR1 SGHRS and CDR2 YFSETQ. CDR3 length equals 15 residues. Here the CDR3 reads CASSLRQGGADGYTF. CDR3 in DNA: TGCGCCAGCAGCTTGAGGCAAGGGGGCGCGGATGGCTACACCTTC.